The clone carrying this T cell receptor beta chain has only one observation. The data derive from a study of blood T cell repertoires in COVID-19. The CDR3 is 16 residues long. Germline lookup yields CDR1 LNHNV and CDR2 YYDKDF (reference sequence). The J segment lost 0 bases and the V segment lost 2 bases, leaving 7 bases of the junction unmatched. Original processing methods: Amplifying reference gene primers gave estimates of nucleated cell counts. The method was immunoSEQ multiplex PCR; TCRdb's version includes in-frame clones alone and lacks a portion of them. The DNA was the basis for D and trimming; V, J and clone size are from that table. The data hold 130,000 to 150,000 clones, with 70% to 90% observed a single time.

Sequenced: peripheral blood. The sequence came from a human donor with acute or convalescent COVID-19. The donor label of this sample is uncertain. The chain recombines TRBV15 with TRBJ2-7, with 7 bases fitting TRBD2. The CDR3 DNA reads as TGTGCCACCAGCAGATCTAGGCTAGCGGTCTCCTACGAGCAGTACGTC. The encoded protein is CATSRSRLAVSYEQYV.